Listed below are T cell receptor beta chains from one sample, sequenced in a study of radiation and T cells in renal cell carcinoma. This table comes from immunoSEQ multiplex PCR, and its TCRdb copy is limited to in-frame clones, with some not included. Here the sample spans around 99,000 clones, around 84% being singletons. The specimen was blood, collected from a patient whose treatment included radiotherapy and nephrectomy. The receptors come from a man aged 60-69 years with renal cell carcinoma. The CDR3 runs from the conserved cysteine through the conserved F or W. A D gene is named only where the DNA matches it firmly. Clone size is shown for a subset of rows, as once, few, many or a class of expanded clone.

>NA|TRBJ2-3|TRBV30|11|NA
CAWGRTDTQYF
TGTGCCTGGGGTCGCACAGATACGCAGTATTTT
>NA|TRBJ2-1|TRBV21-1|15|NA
CASSGSREDEDEQFF
TGTGCCAGCAGCGGATCCAGGGAGGACGAAGATGAGCAGTTCTTC
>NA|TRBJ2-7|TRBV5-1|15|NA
CASSLNTGSSYEQYF
TGCGCCAGCAGCCTCAATACTGGGAGCTCCTACGAGCAGTACTTC
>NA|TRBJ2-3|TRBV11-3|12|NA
CASSLSTDTQYF
TGTGCCAGCAGCCTAAGCACAGATACGCAGTATTTT
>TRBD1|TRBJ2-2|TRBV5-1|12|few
CASTTGAGELFF
TGCGCCAGTACGACAGGGGCCGGGGAGCTGTTTTTT
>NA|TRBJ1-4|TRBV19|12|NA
CASSTTPGKLFF
TGTGCCAGTTCAACTACGCCTGGAAAACTGTTTTTT
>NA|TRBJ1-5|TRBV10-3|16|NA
CAISEGGAGSNQPQHF
TGTGCCATCAGTGAGGGAGGGGCAGGGAGCAATCAGCCCCAGCATTTT
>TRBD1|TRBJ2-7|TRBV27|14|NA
CASSLGTEGYEQYF
TGTGCCAGCAGTTTAGGGACAGAAGGCTACGAGCAGTACTTC
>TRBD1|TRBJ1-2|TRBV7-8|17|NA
CASSLSGTGNGLYGYTF
TGTGCCAGCAGCTTAAGTGGGACAGGAAATGGCCTCTATGGCTACACCTTC
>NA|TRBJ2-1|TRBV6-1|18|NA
CASSEEGRGAYSYNEQFF
TGTGCCAGCAGTGAAGAAGGGAGGGGGGCATACTCTTACAATGAGCAGTTCTTC
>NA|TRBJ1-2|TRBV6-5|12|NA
CASSIQGGGYTF
TGTGCCAGCAGTATCCAGGGCGGTGGCTACACCTTC
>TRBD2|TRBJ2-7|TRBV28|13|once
CASKGAGGGEQYF
TGTGCCAGCAAAGGGGCAGGCGGGGGCGAGCAGTACTTC
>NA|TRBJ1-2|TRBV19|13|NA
CASSIGLSANYTF
TGTGCCAGTAGTATCGGGCTGTCGGCGAACTACACCTTC
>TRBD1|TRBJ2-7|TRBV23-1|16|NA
CASSSDRDRARCEQYF
TGCGCCAGCAGCTCCGACCGGGACAGGGCCCGGTGTGAGCAGTACTTC
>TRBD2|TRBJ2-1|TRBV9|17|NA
CASSAPGGPHWGNEQFF
TGTGCCAGCAGCGCGCCGGGGGGACCTCACTGGGGCAATGAGCAGTTCTTC
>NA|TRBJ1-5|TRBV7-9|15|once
CASSLASGRNQPQHF
TGTGCCAGCAGCTTAGCTTCAGGGCGCAATCAGCCCCAGCATTTT
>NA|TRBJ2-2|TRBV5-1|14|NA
CASSGSEGPGELFF
TGCGCCAGCAGCGGGTCGGAGGGTCCCGGGGAGCTGTTTTTT
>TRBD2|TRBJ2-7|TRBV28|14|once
CASSFLAGVYEQYF
TGTGCCAGCAGTTTCCTAGCGGGTGTTTACGAGCAGTACTTC
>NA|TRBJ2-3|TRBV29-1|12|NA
CSVLPPTDTQYF
TGCAGCGTTCTCCCGCCCACAGATACGCAGTATTTT
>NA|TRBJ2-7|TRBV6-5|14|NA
CASNHPGATYEQYF
TGTGCCAGCAACCACCCGGGGGCCACCTACGAGCAGTACTTC
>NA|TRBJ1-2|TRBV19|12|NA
CASSMVGYGYTF
TGTGCCAGTAGTATGGTCGGGTATGGCTACACCTTC
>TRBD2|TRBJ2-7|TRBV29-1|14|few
CSVGFGGRASEQYF
TGCAGCGTTGGGTTCGGCGGGAGGGCCTCGGAGCAGTACTTC
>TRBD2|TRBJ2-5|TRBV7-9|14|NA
CASSSTSGSETQYF
TGTGCCAGCAGCTCCACTAGCGGGAGTGAGACCCAGTACTTC
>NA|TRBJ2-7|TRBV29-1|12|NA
CSVEAGNYEQYF
TGCAGCGTTGAAGCGGGGAACTACGAGCAGTACTTC
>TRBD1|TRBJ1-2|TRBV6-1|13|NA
CATRRGQGYGYTF
TGTGCCACCCGGCGGGGACAGGGCTATGGCTACACCTTC
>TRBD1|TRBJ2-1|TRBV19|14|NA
CASSFRQGGDEQFF
TGTGCCAGTAGTTTTCGACAGGGGGGAGATGAGCAGTTCTTC
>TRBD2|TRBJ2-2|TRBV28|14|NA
CASTVGTMSGELFF
TGTGCCAGCACGGTCGGGACTATGAGCGGGGAGCTGTTTTTT
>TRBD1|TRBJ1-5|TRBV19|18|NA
CASSIDGRGQGRSQPQHF
TGTGCCAGTAGTATAGACGGAAGGGGACAGGGAAGGAGTCAGCCCCAGCATTTT
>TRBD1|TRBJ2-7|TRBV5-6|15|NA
CASSSSGQGTYEQYF
TGTGCCAGCAGCTCGTCGGGACAGGGAACCTACGAGCAGTACTTC
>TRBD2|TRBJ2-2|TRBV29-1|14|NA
CSVGTSGGLGELFF
TGCAGCGTCGGGACTAGCGGGGGTCTAGGGGAGCTGTTTTTT
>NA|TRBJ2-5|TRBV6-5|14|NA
CASLLSRGSGTQYF
TGTGCCAGCCTTCTCTCGAGGGGGAGCGGGACCCAGTACTTC
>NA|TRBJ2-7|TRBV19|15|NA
CASSMSPGVRDEQYF
TGTGCCAGTAGTATGTCCCCAGGGGTCAGGGACGAGCAGTACTTC
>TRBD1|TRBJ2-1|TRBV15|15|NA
CATSRTRDSLNEQFF
TGTGCCACCAGCAGAACCCGGGACAGTCTCAATGAGCAGTTCTTC
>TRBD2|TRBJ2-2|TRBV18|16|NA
CASSLNLAGDTGELFF
TGTGCCAGCTCACTTAATCTAGCGGGAGATACCGGGGAGCTGTTTTTT
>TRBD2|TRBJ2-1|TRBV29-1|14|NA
CSVALAGVHNEQFF
TGCAGCGTTGCGCTAGCGGGAGTACACAATGAGCAGTTCTTC
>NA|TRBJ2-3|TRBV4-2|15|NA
CASSQDSAATDTQYF
TGTGCCAGCAGCCAAGACTCTGCGGCGACAGATACGCAGTATTTT
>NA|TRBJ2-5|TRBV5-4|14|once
CASTGGTVKETQYF
TGTGCCAGCACCGGCGGGACAGTCAAAGAGACCCAGTACTTC
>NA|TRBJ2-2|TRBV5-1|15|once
CASSTRLGEAGELFF
TGCGCCAGCAGCACCCGACTAGGAGAGGCCGGGGAGCTGTTTTTT
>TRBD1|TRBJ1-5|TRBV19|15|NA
CASNPLWDRDQPQHF
TGTGCCAGCAACCCGCTCTGGGACAGGGACCAGCCCCAGCATTTT
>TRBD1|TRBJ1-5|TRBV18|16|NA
CASSPAYGQGDQPQHF
TGTGCCAGCTCACCAGCGTATGGACAGGGAGACCAGCCCCAGCATTTT
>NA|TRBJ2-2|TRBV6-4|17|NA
CASSDWSPKRSAGELFF
TGTGCCAGCAGTGACTGGTCCCCAAAACGATCGGCCGGGGAGCTGTTTTTT
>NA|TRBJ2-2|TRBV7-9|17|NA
CASSLLPPQGGTGELFF
TGTGCCAGCAGCTTACTTCCCCCACAGGGAGGTACCGGGGAGCTGTTTTTT
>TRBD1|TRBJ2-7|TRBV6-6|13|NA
CASSETGAAEQYF
TGTGCCAGCAGCGAGACAGGGGCGGCAGAGCAGTACTTC
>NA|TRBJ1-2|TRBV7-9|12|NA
CASSLVPGGYTF
TGTGCCAGCAGCTTAGTACCTGGTGGCTACACCTTC
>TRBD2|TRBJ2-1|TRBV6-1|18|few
CASSEVISGRQLYNEQFF
TGTGCCAGCAGTGAAGTGATTAGCGGGAGGCAACTCTACAATGAGCAGTTCTTC
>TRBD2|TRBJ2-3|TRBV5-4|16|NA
CASSLLLAGGVGTQYF
TGTGCCAGCAGCTTGCTACTAGCGGGGGGGGTAGGTACGCAGTATTTT
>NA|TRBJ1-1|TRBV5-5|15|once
CASSSDRTGGTEAFF
TGTGCCAGCAGCTCGGACCGAACCGGAGGTACTGAAGCTTTCTTT
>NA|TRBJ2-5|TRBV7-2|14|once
CASSLGGLGETQYF
TGTGCCAGCAGCTTAGGAGGGTTGGGCGAGACCCAGTACTTC
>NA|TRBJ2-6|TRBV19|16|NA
CASKAGIYSGANVLTF
TGTGCCAGTAAGGCAGGGATATACTCTGGGGCCAACGTCCTGACTTTC
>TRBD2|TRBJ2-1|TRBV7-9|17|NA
CASSSQPGLAYYNEQFF
TGTGCCAGCAGCTCCCAGCCGGGACTAGCGTACTACAATGAGCAGTTCTTC
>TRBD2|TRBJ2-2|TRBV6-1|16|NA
CAISESRLAGTGELFF
TGTGCCATCAGTGAGTCTCGACTAGCGGGAACCGGGGAGCTGTTTTTT
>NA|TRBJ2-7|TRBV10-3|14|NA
CAIRGPDNTYEQYF
TGTGCCATCAGGGGCCCGGACAATACCTACGAGCAGTACTTC
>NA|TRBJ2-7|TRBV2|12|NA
CASSGVPYEQYF
TGTGCCAGCAGTGGGGTACCTTACGAGCAGTACTTC
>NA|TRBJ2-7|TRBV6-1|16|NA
CASSEGVGDSSYEQYF
TGTGCCAGCAGTGAAGGTGTGGGGGACTCCTCCTACGAGCAGTACTTC
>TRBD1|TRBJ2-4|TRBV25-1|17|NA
CASSESRTGKDKNIQYF
TGTGCCAGCAGTGAATCTCGGACAGGGAAGGACAAAAACATTCAGTACTTC
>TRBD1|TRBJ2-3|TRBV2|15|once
CASTWGTGGTDTQYF
TGTGCCAGCACCTGGGGGACAGGGGGCACAGATACGCAGTATTTT
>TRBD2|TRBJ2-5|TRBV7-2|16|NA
CASSLGLAGLGETQYF
TGTGCCAGCAGCTTAGGACTAGCGGGATTGGGTGAGACCCAGTACTTC
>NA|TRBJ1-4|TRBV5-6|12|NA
CASSFRGEKLFF
TGTGCCAGCAGCTTCAGGGGTGAAAAACTGTTTTTT
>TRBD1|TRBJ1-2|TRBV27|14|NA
CASSPLDRLYGYTF
TGTGCCAGCAGTCCCCTGGACAGGCTCTATGGCTACACCTTC
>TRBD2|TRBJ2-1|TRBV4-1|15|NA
CASSQGTSGRNEQFF
TGCGCCAGCAGCCAAGGGACTAGCGGGAGGAATGAGCAGTTCTTC